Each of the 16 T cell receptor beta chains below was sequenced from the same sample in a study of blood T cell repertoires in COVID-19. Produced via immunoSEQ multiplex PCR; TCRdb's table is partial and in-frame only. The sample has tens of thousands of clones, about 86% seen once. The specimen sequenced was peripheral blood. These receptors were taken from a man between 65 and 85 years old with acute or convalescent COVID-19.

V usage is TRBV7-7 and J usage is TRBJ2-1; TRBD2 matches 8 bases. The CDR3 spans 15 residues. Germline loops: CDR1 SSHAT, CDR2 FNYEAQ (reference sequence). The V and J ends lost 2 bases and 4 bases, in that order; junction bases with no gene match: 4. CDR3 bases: TGTGCCAGCAGCTTAATCCGGGAGGGTTACAATGAGCAGTTCTTC. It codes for CASSLIREGYNEQFF.

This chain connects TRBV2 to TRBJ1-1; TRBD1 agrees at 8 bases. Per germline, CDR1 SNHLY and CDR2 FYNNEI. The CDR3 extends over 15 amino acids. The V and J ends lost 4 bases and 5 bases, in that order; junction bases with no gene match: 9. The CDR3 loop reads CASSAWTGMRTEAFF. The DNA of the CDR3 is TGTGCCAGCAGTGCATGGACAGGGATGAGGACTGAAGCTTTCTTT.

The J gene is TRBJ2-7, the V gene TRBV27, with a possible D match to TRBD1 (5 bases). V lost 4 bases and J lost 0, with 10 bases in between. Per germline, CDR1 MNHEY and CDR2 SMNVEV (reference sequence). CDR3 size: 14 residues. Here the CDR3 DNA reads TGTGCCAGCAGTTCCCCCAGGGTCTCCTACGAGCAGTACTTC. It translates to CASSSPRVSYEQYF.

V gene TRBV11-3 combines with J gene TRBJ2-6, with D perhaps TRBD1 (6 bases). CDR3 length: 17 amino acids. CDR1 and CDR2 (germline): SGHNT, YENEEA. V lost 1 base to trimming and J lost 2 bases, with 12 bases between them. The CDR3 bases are TGTGCCAGCAGCTTAGGCCAGGCAGGGGCTGGGGCCAACGTCCTGACTTTC. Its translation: CASSLGQAGAGANVLTF.

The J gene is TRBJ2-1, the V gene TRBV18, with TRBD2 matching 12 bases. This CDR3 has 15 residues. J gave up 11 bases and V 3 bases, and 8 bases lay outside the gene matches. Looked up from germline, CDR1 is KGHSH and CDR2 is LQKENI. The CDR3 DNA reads TGTGCCAGCTCACCTGGGACTAGCGGGTTAAACAAGCAGTTCTTC. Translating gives CASSPGTSGLNKQFF.

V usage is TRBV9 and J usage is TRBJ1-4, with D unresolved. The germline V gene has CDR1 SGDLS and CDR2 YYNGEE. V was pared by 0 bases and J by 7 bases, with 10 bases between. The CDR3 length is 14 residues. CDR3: CASSVVGEPEKLFF. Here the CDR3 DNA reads TGTGCCAGCAGCGTAGTGGGAGAACCTGAAAAACTGTTTTTT.

CDR3: CASSQEGPDSGNTIYF. CDR3 bases: TGCGCCAGCAGCCAAGAGGGGCCAGACTCTGGAAACACCATATATTTT. The chain combines TRBV4-1 with TRBJ1-3; a possible D gene is TRBD1 (5 bases). Germline V gives CDR1 MGHRA, CDR2 YSYEKL. Trimming shortened V by 0 bases and J by 0 bases, and 9 bases separated the two germline ends. The CDR3 contains 16 residues.

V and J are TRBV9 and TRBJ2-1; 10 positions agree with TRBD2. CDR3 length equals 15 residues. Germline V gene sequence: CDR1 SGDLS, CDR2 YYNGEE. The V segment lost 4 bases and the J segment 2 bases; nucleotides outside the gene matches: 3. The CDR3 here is CASSLSGGAYNEQFF. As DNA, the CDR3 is TGTGCCAGCAGCCTCAGCGGGGGGGCCTACAATGAGCAGTTCTTC.

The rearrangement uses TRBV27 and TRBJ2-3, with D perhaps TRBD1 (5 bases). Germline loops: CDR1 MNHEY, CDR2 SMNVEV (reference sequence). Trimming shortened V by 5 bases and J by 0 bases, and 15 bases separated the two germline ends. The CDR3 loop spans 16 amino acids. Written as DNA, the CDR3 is TGTGCCAGCAGTCCATTTGGGGCGATAAGCACAGATACGCAGTATTTT. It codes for CASSPFGAISTDTQYF.

The CDR3 loop reads CASSTNLFPANTEAFF. The CDR3 nucleotides are TGTGCCAGTAGTACAAACTTGTTCCCTGCGAACACTGAAGCTTTCTTT. V is TRBV19 and J is TRBJ1-1; D unresolved. The CDR3 is made up of 16 amino acids. Looked up from germline, CDR1 is LNHDA and CDR2 is SQIVND (reference sequence). Trimming removed 4 bases from V and 1 base from J, with 16 bases in between.

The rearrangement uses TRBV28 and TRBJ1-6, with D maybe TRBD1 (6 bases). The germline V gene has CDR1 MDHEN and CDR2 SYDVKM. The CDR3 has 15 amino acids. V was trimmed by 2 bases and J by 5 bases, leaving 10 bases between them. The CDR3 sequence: CASSLPDRNNSPLHF. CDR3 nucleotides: TGTGCCAGCAGTTTACCCGACAGGAATAATTCACCCCTCCACTTT. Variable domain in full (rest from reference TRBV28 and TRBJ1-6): DVKVTQSSRYLVKRTGEKVFLECVQDMDHENMFWYRQDPGLGLRLIYFSYDVKMKEKGDIPEGYSVSREKKERFSLILESASTNQTSMYLCASSLPDRNNSPLHFGNGTRLTVT.

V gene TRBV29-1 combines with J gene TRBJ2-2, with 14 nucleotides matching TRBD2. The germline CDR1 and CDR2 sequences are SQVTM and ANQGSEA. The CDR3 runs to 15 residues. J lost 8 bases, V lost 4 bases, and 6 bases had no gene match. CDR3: CSVGGTSGRGGELFF. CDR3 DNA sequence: TGCAGCGTTGGTGGGACTAGCGGGAGAGGGGGGGAGCTGTTTTTT.

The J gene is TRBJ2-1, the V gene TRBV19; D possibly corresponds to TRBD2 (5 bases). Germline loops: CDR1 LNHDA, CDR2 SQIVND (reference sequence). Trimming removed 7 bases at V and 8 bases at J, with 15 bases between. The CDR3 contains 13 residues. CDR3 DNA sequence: TGTGCCAGTAAACTTCAACCGGAGGATGAGCAGTTCTTC. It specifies CASKLQPEDEQFF.

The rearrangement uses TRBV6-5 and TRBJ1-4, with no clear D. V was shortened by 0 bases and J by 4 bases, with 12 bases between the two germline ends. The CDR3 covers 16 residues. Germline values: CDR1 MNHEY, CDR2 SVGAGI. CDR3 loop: CASSYSWRANNEKLFF. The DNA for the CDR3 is TGTGCCAGCAGTTACTCCTGGAGGGCCAATAATGAAAAACTGTTTTTT.

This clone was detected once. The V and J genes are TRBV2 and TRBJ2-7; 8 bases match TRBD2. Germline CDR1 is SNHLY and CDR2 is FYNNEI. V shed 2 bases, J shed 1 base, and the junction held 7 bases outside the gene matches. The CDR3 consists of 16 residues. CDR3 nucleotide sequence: TGTGCCAGCAGTGAACGGGAGGGTTCCCTTTCCTACGAGCAGTACTTC. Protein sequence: CASSEREGSLSYEQYF.

The CDR3 DNA reads as TGTGCCTGGAGTACCTTGACAGGGGGGAATTCACCCCTCCACTTT. This encodes CAWSTLTGGNSPLHF. V and J are TRBV30 and TRBJ1-6, with 9 bases matching TRBD1. The ends lost 2 bases at V and 7 bases at J; junction bases unmatched: 6. From germline, CDR1 is GTSNPN and CDR2 SVGIG (reference sequence). The CDR3 spans 15 residues.